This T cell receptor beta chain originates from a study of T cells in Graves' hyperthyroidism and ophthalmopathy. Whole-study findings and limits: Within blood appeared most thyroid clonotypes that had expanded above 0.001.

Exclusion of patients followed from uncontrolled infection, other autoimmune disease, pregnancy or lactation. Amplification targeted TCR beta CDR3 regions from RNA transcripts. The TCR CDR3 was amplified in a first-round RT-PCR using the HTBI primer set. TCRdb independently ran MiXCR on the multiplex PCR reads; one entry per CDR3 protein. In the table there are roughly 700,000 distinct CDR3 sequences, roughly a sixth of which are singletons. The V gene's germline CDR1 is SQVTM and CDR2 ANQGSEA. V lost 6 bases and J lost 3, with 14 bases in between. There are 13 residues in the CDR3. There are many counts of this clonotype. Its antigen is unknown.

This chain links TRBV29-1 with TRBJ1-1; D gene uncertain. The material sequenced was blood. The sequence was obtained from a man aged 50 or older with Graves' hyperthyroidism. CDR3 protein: CSVPSGSDTEAFF. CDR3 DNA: TGCAGCGTGCCTTCCGGGAGCGACACTGAAGCTTTCTTT.